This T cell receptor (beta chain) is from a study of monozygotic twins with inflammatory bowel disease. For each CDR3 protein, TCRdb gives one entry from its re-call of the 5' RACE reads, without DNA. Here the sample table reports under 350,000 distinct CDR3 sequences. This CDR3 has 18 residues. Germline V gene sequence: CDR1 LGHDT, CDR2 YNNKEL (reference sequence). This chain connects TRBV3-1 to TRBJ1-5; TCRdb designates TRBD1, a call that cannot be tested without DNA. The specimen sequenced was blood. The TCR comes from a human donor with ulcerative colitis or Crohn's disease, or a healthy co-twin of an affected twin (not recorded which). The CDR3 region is CASSHTRDRDGGSQPQHF.